This note documents a single TCR beta chain sequence. The data belong to a study of blood T cell repertoires in COVID-19. Trimming stripped 2 bases from V and 8 bases from J, with 18 bases between. This CDR3 spans 15 amino acids. Germline CDR1 and CDR2: LNHDA and SQIVND (reference sequence). Here immunoSEQ multiplex PCR was the method, and the copy in TCRdb shows in-frame clones only, minus some. Here the sample spans about 180,000 clones, 89% being singletons. The sequence came from a woman in her 40s with acute COVID-19. The chain combines TRBV19 with TRBJ1-2, with D possibly matching TRBD1 (6 bases). The source material was PBMCs or T cells enriched from blood (not recorded which). For the CDR3, the DNA is TGTGCCAGTAGTATATTGGAACAGGGCATAGGCGGCTACACCTTC. Amino acids: CASSILEQGIGGYTF.